A single sample is the source of the 10 T cell receptor beta chains below, sequenced in a study of Tregs in tolerant kidney transplant recipients. TCRdb's table, derived via immunoSEQ multiplex PCR, lists solely in-frame clones and lacks some. The top ten clones hold less than 30% of a sample with fewer than 2,000 clones, about 40% of them seen once. Antigens for these TCRs are unknown. The sample comprised Tregs from blood cultured with allogeneic cells. The receptors come from a human patient who received a combined kidney and bone marrow transplant. Some T cells may possibly be graft donor cells.

Concerning this clone itself: Relative to the germline gene, one junction end is altered; a read error may explain this. The rearrangement uses TRBV7-2 and TRBJ2-2; D perhaps matches TRBD2 (5 bases). The CDR3 sequence is 17 residues long. Germline V lookup: CDR1 SGHTA, CDR2 FQGNSA. CDR3 bases: TGCGCCAGCAGCCAAAGGTCGGGCGGGTTGTACACCGGGGAGCTGTTTTTT. It codes for CASSQRSGGLYTGELFF.

The V gene is TRBV21-1, the J gene TRBJ2-5; the D call TRBD2 from the table was never checked on the DNA. The end of the DNA aligns better with TRBJ2-7, so the J call may be wrong. TRBV21-1 is a pseudogene. The CDR3 contains 16 residues. CDR3 in amino acids: CASSALVLHVLDEQYF. As DNA, the CDR3 is TGTGCCAGCAGTGCCCTAGTGCTACACGTGTTAGACGAGCAGTACTTC.

The chain has TRBV30 and TRBJ1-1; D ambiguous. V lost 6 bases, J lost 1 base, and 15 bases lay in between. Germline CDR1 is GTSNPN and CDR2 is SVGIG (reference sequence). The CDR3 contains 14 residues. The CDR3 region is CACLLPGRNTEAFF. As DNA, the CDR3 is TGTGCCTGTCTATTGCCAGGACGGAACACTGAAGCTTTCTTT.

This sequence joins TRBV7-8 and TRBJ2-5; D gene unclear. Germline V gene data show CDR1 as SGHVS and CDR2 as FQNEAQ. There are 13 residues in the CDR3. With 2 bases removed from V and 4 bases from J, the gap between germline ends came to 8 bases. The CDR3 bases are TGTGCCAGCAGCTTAATAGGAGTAGAGACCCAGTACTTC. Translation gives CASSLIGVETQYF.

This chain links TRBV2 with TRBJ1-1; 11 bases match TRBD1. This CDR3 has 16 amino acids. The trim removed 4 bases at V and 4 bases at J, leaving 8 bases unmatched. Per germline, CDR1 SNHLY and CDR2 FYNNEI. The CDR3, as DNA: TGTGCCAGCAGTGCAACGGGACAGGGGGACGGCACTGAAGCTTTCTTT. Its protein is CASSATGQGDGTEAFF.

On this clone: This likely traces to a read error, being one base from a far larger clone. This sample includes further DNA sequences coding for the same CDR3. The rearrangement links TRBV5-1 to TRBJ2-2, with D tentatively TRBD1 or TRBD2 (5 bases each). The V gene lost 3 bases and the J gene lost 4 bases, with 10 bases spanning the gap. CDR3 length: 14 residues. Germline V CDR1 and CDR2: SGHRS, YFSETQ. CDR3 sequence reads: CASSSSGLTGELFF. The CDR3 nucleotides read TGCGCCAGCAGCTCATCGGGGCTCACCGGGGAGCTGTTTTTT.

Comment on this clone: This likely stems from a read error, as it lies one base from a far larger clone. The identical CDR3 is also encoded by other nucleotide sequences in the sample. The genes are TRBV5-4 and TRBJ2-7; D might be TRBD2 (5 bases). V was shortened by 1 base and J by 5 bases, with 10 bases between the two germline ends. Per germline, CDR1 SGHNT and CDR2 YYREEE (reference sequence). This CDR3 is 13 amino acids long. The CDR3 nucleotides are TGTGCCAGCAGCTTGATAGGACTGGACGAGCAGTACTTC. It translates to CASSLIGLDEQYF. Combining the CDR3 with reference TRBV5-4 and TRBJ2-7 gives the whole variable domain ETGVTQSPTHLIKTRGQQVTLRCSSQSGHNTVSWYQQALGQGPQFIFQYYREEENGRGNFPPRFSGLQFPNYSSELNVNALELDDSALYLCASSLIGLDEQYFGPGTRLTVT.

By share of the sample, this clone is medium-sized (0.01 to 0.1%). The chain recombines TRBV11-2 with TRBJ1-1; TRBD1 might be the D (6 bases). The V end was cut by 1 base, the J end by 1 base, with 7 bases between. CDR3 size: 14 residues. Per the germline V gene, CDR1 is SGHAT and CDR2 is FQNNGV. CDR3 sequence: CASSLVRGNTEAFF. The CDR3 region has the DNA TGTGCCAGCAGCTTAGTCAGGGGGAACACTGAAGCTTTCTTT.

J is TRBJ2-7 and V is TRBV9; 8 bases are shared with TRBD1. The CDR3 is made up of 14 amino acids. Germline V lookup: CDR1 SGDLS, CDR2 YYNGEE. V shed 0 bases, J shed 3 bases, and the junction held 2 bases outside the gene matches. The CDR3, as DNA: TGTGCCAGCAGCGTAGAAACAGGGGGCTACGAGCAGTACTTC. This translates into CASSVETGGYEQYF. The full variable domain, rest sourced from reference TRBV9 and TRBJ2-7, is DSGVTQTPKHLITATGQRVTLRCSPRSGDLSVYWYQQSLDQGLQFLIQYYNGEERAKGNILERFSAQQFPDLHSELNLSSLELGDSALYFCASSVETGGYEQYFGPGTRLTVT.

This clone appeared a single time. This chain links TRBV28 with TRBJ1-5, with D tentatively TRBD1 (5 bases). The V gene's germline CDR1 is MDHEN and CDR2 SYDVKM. Trimming shortened V by 5 bases and J by 2 bases, and 16 bases separated the two germline ends. This CDR3 spans 16 amino acids. As DNA, the CDR3 is TGTGCCAGCAGTAGTGCGGCAGGGTGGGGCAATCAGCCCCAGCATTTT. Its protein is CASSSAAGWGNQPQHF.